This TCR beta chain was sequenced for a study of shared clonotypes between healthy human individuals. Deletions cut 3 bases from V and 5 bases from J, with 13 bases between. The length of the CDR3 is 14 residues. Germline CDR1 reads LNHDA; CDR2 reads SQIVND (reference sequence). Unsorted PBMC contributed approximately 270 ng DNA, tens of thousands of T cell genomes, to each replicate PCR. Here immunoSEQ multiplex PCR was the method, and the copy in TCRdb shows in-frame clones only, minus some. The sample carries 400,000 to 500,000 clones, 79% recorded once. Specimen: PBMCs. This TCR derives from a woman in her forties in good health. Some clones in this sample may be carry-over from other donors' samples. The V call is TRBV19, the J call TRBJ1-1; tentative D call: TRBD1 (5 bases). The CDR3: CASSITGGDTEAFF. Written as DNA, the CDR3 is TGTGCCAGTAGTATTACGGGGGGTGATACTGAAGCTTTCTTT.